A selection of T cell receptor beta chains follows, all from one sample in a study of long-term antiretroviral therapy in people with HIV. Repertoires were generated with immunoSEQ multiplex PCR, while TCRdb's copy carries only in-frame clones and drops some. The sample lists tens of thousands of clones; 93% were seen once. This specimen was unsorted PBMCs, taken roughly 6.5 years after starting antiretroviral therapy. These receptors came from a middle-aged woman with HIV. CDR3s include the opening cysteine and the closing phenylalanine or tryptophan. D genes are given only for firm matches. Clone sizes are given selectively: once, few, many, or a class where the clone is expanded.

J | D | size | V | DNA | CDR3
TRBJ2-2 | . | once | TRBV5-1 | TGCGCCAGCAGCTCCGTCCCTAAAATCAGCGGGGAGCTGTTTTTT | CASSSVPKISGELFF
TRBJ2-1 | TRBD2 | . | TRBV9 | TGTGCCAGCAGCGTAGGAGCGGGGGGCAAACTCTCCTACAATGAGCAGTTCTTC | CASSVGAGGKLSYNEQFF
TRBJ2-3 | TRBD2 | . | TRBV6-5 | TGTGCCAGCAGTTTAGCGGGGGCTAGCACAGATACGCAGTATTTT | CASSLAGASTDTQYF
TRBJ2-1 | . | . | TRBV4-3 | TGCGCCAGCAGCCAAAATAGGATGCGCAATGAGCAGTTCTTC | CASSQNRMRNEQFF
TRBJ1-2 | . | few | TRBV12-5 | TGTGCTAGTGGTTTGGAGTCGGGAGGCTACACCTTC | CASGLESGGYTF
TRBJ2-3 | TRBD2 | . | TRBV7-9 | TGTGCCAGCAGCCAGTTGGGACTAGCGGGGGGAACAGATACGCAGTATTTT | CASSQLGLAGGTDTQYF
TRBJ1-4 | . | . | TRBV28 | TGTGCCAGCAGTGACAGTGCAACTAATGAAAAACTGTTTTTT | CASSDSATNEKLFF
TRBJ2-2 | TRBD2 | . | TRBV19 | TGTGCCAGTAGTATCACTAGCGGCCAAGGGGAGCTGTTTTTT | CASSITSGQGELFF
TRBJ2-4 | TRBD1 | . | TRBV27 | TGTGCCAGCAGTTTATCCCTTGGACAGGGACAACAGGCCAAAAACATTCAGTACTTC | CASSLSLGQGQQAKNIQYF
TRBJ1-4 | . | . | TRBV6-1 | TGTGCCAGCAGTACTGGTAATCGAGAAAAACTGTTTTTT | CASSTGNREKLFF
TRBJ2-1 | TRBD2 | . | TRBV11-2 | TGTGCCAGCAGCTTAGCTTTACTCTCGGGACTAGTTTACAATGAGCAGTTCTTC | CASSLALLSGLVYNEQFF
TRBJ1-1 | TRBD1 | . | TRBV10-3 | TGTGCCATCAGTGAGGCAGGGGGCGAAGCTGAAGCTTTCTTT | CAISEAGGEAEAFF
TRBJ2-5 | TRBD2 | . | TRBV11-2 | TGTGCCAGCAGCTTAGGGACTAGCTCAGAGACCCAGTACTTC | CASSLGTSSETQYF
TRBJ1-2 | . | . | TRBV19 | TGTGCCAGTAGTATAAGTTTTGGTGAGGGACTCTATGGCTACACCTTC | CASSISFGEGLYGYTF
TRBJ1-2 | TRBD1 | . | TRBV9 | TGTGCCAGCAGCGTTGGGGACAGGATATTTGGTGGCTACACCTTC | CASSVGDRIFGGYTF
TRBJ2-7 | . | . | TRBV6-5 | TGTGCCAGCTCCAGTCAGGGGTCCTACGAGCAGTACTTC | CASSSQGSYEQYF
TRBJ1-6 | . | . | TRBV5-1 | TGCGCCAGCAGCTTGGGGGATGGGGGGCCGAGTGGGACACCCCTCCACTTT | CASSLGDGGPSGTPLHF
TRBJ1-1 | TRBD1 | . | TRBV19 | TGTGCCAGTAGTATACTTCGGACAGGGGGGATGAACACTGAAGCTTTCTTT | CASSILRTGGMNTEAFF
TRBJ1-5 | . | . | TRBV7-2 | TGTGCCAGCAGCCGAGAAAAACAGCCCCAGCATTTT | CASSREKQPQHF
TRBJ2-7 | TRBD1 | . | TRBV13 | TGTGCCAGCAGCTTGGAGAGGGACAGAACCTACGAGCAGTACTTC | CASSLERDRTYEQYF
TRBJ1-6 | . | . | TRBV6-1 | TGTGCCAGCAGTGAAGTTGGACAGTATAATTCACCCCTCCACTTT | CASSEVGQYNSPLHF
TRBJ1-4 | . | . | TRBV2 | TGTGCCAGCAGGGGGGTCGCGGAGGAAAAACTGTTTTTT | CASRGVAEEKLFF
TRBJ2-1 | . | . | TRBV12-5 | TGTGCTAGTGGTTTGTACAAGGGGGGGGGTGTCTACAATGAGCAGTTCTTC | CASGLYKGGGVYNEQFF
TRBJ2-7 | TRBD1 | once | TRBV13 | TGTGCCAGCAGCCCTCGCTCCGGGACAGGGGATTTCTACGAGCAGTACTTC | CASSPRSGTGDFYEQYF
TRBJ1-2 | . | . | TRBV7-9 | TGTGCCAGCAGCCCCAGGGGTACTAACTATGGCTACACCTTC | CASSPRGTNYGYTF
TRBJ2-7 | TRBD1 | . | TRBV15 | TGTGCCACCAGCAGAGCCGCCGGGACAGGGAAGTACTTC | CATSRAAGTGKYF
TRBJ1-6 | . | . | TRBV6-4 | TGTGCCAGCAGTGACTCGAGTCGGGGGCCTGGTTCACCCCTCCACTTT | CASSDSSRGPGSPLHF
TRBJ2-1 | TRBD1 | . | TRBV5-5 | TGTGCCAGCAGCTTGCGGGGACAGGGTTTTTTGAGCTCCTACAATGAGCAGTTCTTC | CASSLRGQGFLSSYNEQFF
TRBJ2-7 | . | once | TRBV10-3 | TGTGCCATCAGAGGTTCAGACCGCTACGAGCAGTACTTC | CAIRGSDRYEQYF
TRBJ2-1 | TRBD1 | few | TRBV2 | TGTGCCAGCAGCGGACCAACCGGGACAGGGTACAATGAGCAGTTCTTC | CASSGPTGTGYNEQFF
TRBJ1-5 | TRBD1 | . | TRBV7-2 | TGTGCCAGCAGCTCCCAAGGACAGGGGACTCAGCCCCAGCATTTT | CASSSQGQGTQPQHF
TRBJ2-3 | . | . | TRBV7-2 | TGTGCCAGCAGCCGGAGCGGTGGCGGGGATACGCAGTATTTT | CASSRSGGGDTQYF
TRBJ2-5 | TRBD2 | . | TRBV7-2 | TGTGCCAGCAGCTTAGCGCGTACGGGGGGGCCCCGGGAACAAGAGACCCAGTACTTC | CASSLARTGGPREQETQYF
TRBJ1-2 | . | . | TRBV5-5 | TGTGCCAGCAGCTCCCAAACCGGGACGGGGAATGGCTACACCTTC | CASSSQTGTGNGYTF
TRBJ1-1 | . | once | TRBV7-8 | TGTGCCAGCAGCTCGACACCGAACACTGAAGCTTTCTTT | CASSSTPNTEAFF
TRBJ2-3 | TRBD2 | . | TRBV6-1 | TGTGCCAGCAGTGCAAACCGGGGACTAAGCACAGATACGCAGTATTTT | CASSANRGLSTDTQYF
TRBJ2-6 | . | . | TRBV6-1 | TGTGCCAGCAGCCCTCGGGGTGCTGGGGCCAACGTCCTGACTTTC | CASSPRGAGANVLTF
TRBJ1-2 | . | . | TRBV5-5 | TGTGCCAGCAGCTTCTCTGAGGGCTATGGCTACACCTTC | CASSFSEGYGYTF
TRBJ2-5 | . | . | TRBV6-6 | TGTGCCAGCAGTTACAAGGGGGGGGAGACCCAGTACTTC | CASSYKGGETQYF
TRBJ2-1 | TRBD1 | . | TRBV29-1 | TGCAGCTCAAGACAGGGCTCCTACAATGAGCAGTTCTTC | CSSRQGSYNEQFF
TRBJ1-4 | TRBD1 | . | TRBV30 | TGTGCCTGGGGAGGGAGCGTAGGGACAGGGGACGAAAAACTGTTTTTT | CAWGGSVGTGDEKLFF
TRBJ2-1 | . | . | TRBV4-3 | TGCGCCAGCAGCCAACTAGCACAGGGCGGCAATGAGCAGTTCTTC | CASSQLAQGGNEQFF
TRBJ1-2 | . | . | TRBV5-6 | TGTGCCAGCAGCGTACCCGGGGATACGACCGGGACCTATGGCTACACCTTC | CASSVPGDTTGTYGYTF
TRBJ2-7 | . | . | TRBV7-2 | TGTGCCAGCAGCTTAAGTGGGGCTAGGACCGGCCCCGAGCAGTACTTC | CASSLSGARTGPEQYF